These T cell receptor beta chains were read from a single sample in a study of CD8 T cells in ankylosing spondylitis. Each CDR3 protein gets one entry after TCRdb re-called the 5' RACE reads with MiXCR. The top ten hold around 0.92% of the sample, which has about 440,000 distinct CDR3 sequences, about a sixth seen once. The source material was blood, either unsorted or a sorted T cell fraction (not recorded which). All receptors derive from a male donor with ankylosing spondylitis. The CDR3 runs from the conserved cysteine through the conserved F or W. The D gene is left open where the match is weak. Rows give clone size only sometimes, using once, few, many, or a class for an expanded clone.

D gene,V gene,J gene,clone size,CDR3 DNA,CDR3 protein
TRBD2,TRBV11-2,TRBJ2-5,few,TGTGCCAGCAGCCCTGGCCTGACTAGCACCCCTGGAGAAGAGACCCAGTACTTC,CASSPGLTSTPGEETQYF
.,TRBV15,TRBJ1-5,few,TGTGCCACCAGCAGGGACGCTTCCCCCAATCAGCCCCAGCATTTT,CATSRDASPNQPQHF
.,TRBV20-1,TRBJ2-1,.,TGCAGTGCTAGAGATCCTAGCAATAATGAGCAGTTCTTC,CSARDPSNNEQFF
.,TRBV5-1,TRBJ2-1,few,TGCGCCAGCAGCTCTGGACTTCCCGGCTCCTACAATGAGCAGTTCTTC,CASSSGLPGSYNEQFF
TRBD2,TRBV9,TRBJ2-3,few,TGTGCCAGCAGCGTAGGCCTAGCGGGCCCCGAGGCAGATACGCAGTATTTT,CASSVGLAGPEADTQYF
.,TRBV5-1,TRBJ2-1,.,TGCGCCAGCAGCTTCGTAGCCGCATACAATGAGCAGTTCTTC,CASSFVAAYNEQFF
.,TRBV12-3/TRBV12-4,TRBJ2-2,many,TGTGCCAGCAGCCTCGGCAGGGCCCTAAACACCGGGGAGCTGTTTTTT,CASSLGRALNTGELFF
.,TRBV7-2,TRBJ2-2,.,TGTGCCAGCAGCCCAGCGGGCAGGGGGAACACCGGGGAGCTGTTTTTT,CASSPAGRGNTGELFF
TRBD2,TRBV7-2,TRBJ2-7,many,TGTGCCAGCAGCCCACTAGCGGGAGTAAAAGTCGAGCAGTACTTC,CASSPLAGVKVEQYF
.,TRBV7-2,TRBJ2-5,.,TGTGCCAGCAGCTTAGGGACAAGGGGAGGAGAGACCCAGTACTTC,CASSLGTRGGETQYF
.,TRBV6-5,TRBJ1-1,.,TGTGCCAGCAGTTACTCTCGGCAGCTCAATGAAGCTTTCTTT,CASSYSRQLNEAFF
.,TRBV7-8,TRBJ2-1,.,TGTGCCAGCAGCTTAGTCCCACAGGGTACCTACAATGAGCAGTTCTTC,CASSLVPQGTYNEQFF
.,TRBV20-1,TRBJ2-7,.,TGCAGTGCCCAATTGGGCCCCACGGACGAGCAGTACTTC,CSAQLGPTDEQYF
.,TRBV12-3/TRBV12-4,TRBJ2-7,many,TGTGCCAGCAGTTTAACAATTTACGAGCAGTACTTC,CASSLTIYEQYF
.,TRBV4-1,TRBJ2-3,.,TGCGCCAGCAGCCACCCCAACACAGATACGCAGTATTTT,CASSHPNTDTQYF
TRBD1,TRBV12-3/TRBV12-4,TRBJ1-1,many,TGTGCCAGCAGACAACAGGGGAGCGGGACTGAAGCTTTCTTT,CASRQQGSGTEAFF
.,TRBV29-1,TRBJ2-5,few,TGCAGCGTTCGAGTGAGCTACGAGACCCAGTACTTC,CSVRVSYETQYF
.,TRBV7-6,TRBJ1-3,.,TGTGCCAGCACCTCCCTGGGGCAGGACTTCTCTGGAAACACCATATATTTT,CASTSLGQDFSGNTIYF
TRBD2,TRBV7-2,TRBJ2-1,few,TGTGCCAGCAGCCCCGGACTAGCGGGAACCTACAATGAGCAGTTCTTC,CASSPGLAGTYNEQFF
.,TRBV6-5,TRBJ1-5,.,TGTGCCAGCAGTTCCGGCCTCAAGGGTCAGCCCCAGCATTTT,CASSSGLKGQPQHF
TRBD2,TRBV20-1,TRBJ2-7,many,TGCAGTGCTAGAGATACCCTAGCGGGAAGGGAGCAGTACTTC,CSARDTLAGREQYF
.,TRBV2,TRBJ2-7,few,TGTGCCAGCAGTGACGACGCGGGGGAGCAGTACTTC,CASSDDAGEQYF